These T cell receptor beta chains were read from a single sample in a study of Ad26.COV2.S vaccination and SARS-CoV-2 variants. TCRdb's table, derived via immunoSEQ multiplex PCR, lists solely in-frame clones and lacks some. The sample has hundreds of thousands of clones; roughly 89% are singletons. The material was peripheral blood, obtained in a trial of Ad26.COV2.S vaccine versus placebo. These TCRs come from a person aged 18 to 65 who received the Ad26.COV2.S COVID-19 vaccine or a placebo. Both conserved end residues are part of each CDR3. The D gene is left open where the match is weak. Clone size, where shown, is once, few, many, or a class for clones that have expanded.

j_call clone_size d_call v_call cdr3_nt cdr3_aa
TRBJ2-1 NA TRBD2 TRBV11-2 TGTGCCAGCAGCCTACTAGCGGGAGCCAGCTCCTACAATGAGCAGTTCTTC CASSLLAGASSYNEQFF
TRBJ1-2 NA NA TRBV20-1 TGCAGTGCGTACGAACGCTATGGCTACACCTTC CSAYERYGYTF
TRBJ1-2 NA NA TRBV28 TGTGCCAGCAGTTTGGACGGGCGAACTTATGGCTACACCTTC CASSLDGRTYGYTF
TRBJ1-1 NA NA TRBV7-9 TGTGCCAGCAGCTTTTGGGGGTTAGGGGTGGATACTGAAGCTTTCTTT CASSFWGLGVDTEAFF
TRBJ1-1 NA NA TRBV4-1 TGCGCCAGCAGCCAAGATCTTGGCGGGGACGATTTTATGAACACTGAAGCTTTCTTT CASSQDLGGDDFMNTEAFF
TRBJ2-1 NA NA TRBV5-1 TGCGCCAGCAGCGCCCGACTAGGGGTGAGGGATGAGCAGTTCTTC CASSARLGVRDEQFF
TRBJ2-1 NA NA TRBV5-1 TGCGCCAGCAGCTTAGGGATGAATGAGCAGTTCTTC CASSLGMNEQFF
TRBJ2-3 NA TRBD2 TRBV5-1 TGCGCCAGCAGCGAACTAGCGGGGGGAGATGATACGCAGTATTTT CASSELAGGDDTQYF
TRBJ2-3 once NA TRBV19 TGTGCCAGTAGTAGGACCAGGATGGAGGCAGATACGCAGTATTTT CASSRTRMEADTQYF
TRBJ2-3 once NA TRBV3-1/TRBV3-2 TGTGCCAGCAGCCAAGAAGGTCCGGGGTGGGATACGCAGTATTTT CASSQEGPGWDTQYF
TRBJ1-1 NA NA TRBV10-3 TGTGCCATGTCAGGGGCACCCCCGAACACTGAAGCTTTCTTT CAMSGAPPNTEAFF
TRBJ1-4 NA NA TRBV4-3 TGCGCCAGCAGCCAAGATCTGGGAGAGAATGAAAAACTGTTTTTT CASSQDLGENEKLFF
TRBJ2-1 NA TRBD2 TRBV30 TGTGCCTGGAGACTCGGGAGGAGGGGTGAGCAGTTCTTC CAWRLGRRGEQFF
TRBJ2-3 NA TRBD1 TRBV15 TGTGCCACCAGCGGGACAGGGGCACGGGATACGCAGTATTTT CATSGTGARDTQYF